Listed below are T cell receptor beta chains from one sample, sequenced in a study of blood T cells in healthy people across ages. TCRdb processed the 5' RACE reads anew with MiXCR; each CDR3 protein has one entry. This table has about 1.1 million distinct CDR3 sequences, under 40% appearing once. The sequencing sample was made of blood. All receptors come from a man aged 18-30 years in good health. Each CDR3 is given with its conserved first and last residue. The D gene is left open where the match is weak. Some rows have no size entry. The others give once, few or many, or a class for an expanded clone.

V gene,J gene,D gene,clone size,CDR3 protein,CDR3 DNA
TRBV10-3,TRBJ2-3,TRBD2,.,CAISDGGETSTDTQYF,TGTGCCATCAGTGATGGGGGGGAGACTAGCACAGATACGCAGTATTTT
TRBV19,TRBJ1-5,.,few,CASSIGNQPQHF,TGTGCCAGTAGTATAGGCAATCAGCCCCAGCATTTT
TRBV28,TRBJ1-2,.,.,CASSFPRIGYTF,TGTGCCAGCAGTTTCCCCAGGATTGGCTACACCTTC
TRBV5-1,TRBJ2-2,.,.,CASRLDTGELFF,TGCGCCAGCAGACTGGACACCGGGGAGCTGTTTTTT
TRBV11-2,TRBJ2-7,TRBD2,few,CASSRYPPTSGGAPSSYEQYF,TGTGCCAGCAGCCGATACCCACCAACTAGCGGGGGGGCCCCAAGCTCCTACGAGCAGTACTTC
TRBV20-1,TRBJ1-1,TRBD1,.,CSAVLRDRGPEAFF,TGCAGTGCCGTATTGAGGGACAGGGGCCCTGAAGCTTTCTTT
TRBV12-3/TRBV12-4,TRBJ2-1,.,.,CASRLSTNEQFF,TGTGCCAGCAGGTTGTCCACCAATGAGCAGTTCTTC
TRBV7-9,TRBJ1-5,.,.,CASSLAFDQPQHF,TGTGCCAGCAGCTTAGCGTTCGATCAGCCCCAGCATTTT
TRBV7-8,TRBJ1-4,TRBD1,few,CASSFAGGREKLFF,TGTGCCAGCAGCTTCGCAGGGGGTCGAGAAAAACTGTTTTTT
TRBV5-1,TRBJ2-3,TRBD2,.,CASSLGLAGDAQYF,TGCGCCAGCAGCTTAGGGCTAGCGGGGGACGCGCAGTATTTT
TRBV12-3/TRBV12-4,TRBJ1-1,.,.,CASSPGVMNTEAFF,TGTGCCAGCAGTCCTGGCGTCATGAACACTGAAGCTTTCTTT
TRBV3-1,TRBJ1-1,.,.,CASSQDWSSEAFF,TGTGCCAGCAGCCAAGATTGGAGTTCTGAAGCTTTCTTT
TRBV2,TRBJ1-4,TRBD1,.,CASSRTGSATNEKLFF,TGTGCCAGCAGCCGGACAGGGAGTGCAACTAATGAAAAACTGTTTTTT
TRBV5-1,TRBJ2-1,TRBD2,.,CASSLRGLVIQETQFF,TGCGCCAGCAGCTTACGCGGACTAGTGATACAAGAGACCCAGTTCTTC
TRBV27,TRBJ1-5,TRBD1,once,CASSLGQGSWQPQHF,TGTGCCAGCAGTTTAGGACAGGGGAGCTGGCAGCCCCAGCATTTT
TRBV6-2/TRBV6-3,TRBJ2-2,.,many,CASSYSGQNTGELFF,TGTGCCAGCAGTTACTCGGGACAGAACACCGGGGAGCTGTTTTTT
TRBV7-2,TRBJ2-3,TRBD2,few,CASSLISGGDTQYF,TGTGCCAGCAGCTTAATTAGCGGGGGGGATACGCAGTATTTT
TRBV9,TRBJ2-1,TRBD2,.,CASSASGGSSNEQFF,TGTGCCAGCAGCGCTAGCGGGGGGTCGAGCAATGAGCAGTTCTTC
TRBV12-3/TRBV12-4,TRBJ2-5,TRBD2,.,CASRLAGVWETQYF,TGTGCCAGCAGACTAGCGGGAGTGTGGGAGACCCAGTACTTC
TRBV4-2,TRBJ1-1,TRBD1,few,CASSQSDRGLGGTEAFF,TGTGCCAGCAGCCAAAGCGACAGGGGGCTAGGTGGCACTGAAGCTTTCTTT
TRBV7-9,TRBJ1-1,.,few,CSSSLGFDTEAFF,TGTTCCAGCAGCTTAGGGTTTGATACTGAAGCTTTCTTT
TRBV12-3/TRBV12-4,TRBJ2-7,.,.,CASSLSNRGEQYF,TGTGCCAGCAGTTTAAGTAATCGAGGCGAGCAGTACTTC
TRBV7-2,TRBJ2-2,.,.,CASSLGRGTNGELFF,TGTGCCAGCAGCTTGGGGCGGGGAACGAACGGGGAGCTGTTTTTT
TRBV27,TRBJ2-3,.,.,CASSLFGVGTDTQYF,TGTGCCAGCAGTTTATTTGGGGTGGGCACAGATACGCAGTATTTT
TRBV12-3/TRBV12-4,TRBJ2-5,.,few,CASIWGPPQETQYF,TGTGCCAGCATATGGGGACCACCCCAAGAGACCCAGTACTTC
TRBV7-9,TRBJ2-1,.,.,CASSFGRAGLDEQFF,TGTGCCAGCAGTTTTGGACGAGCCGGATTGGATGAGCAGTTCTTC
TRBV12-3/TRBV12-4,TRBJ1-2,TRBD1,.,CASSDRGRHDYGYTF,TGTGCCAGCAGTGACAGGGGGCGCCATGACTATGGCTACACCTTC
TRBV9,TRBJ1-2,TRBD1,.,CASSVGDRVTF,TGTGCCAGCAGCGTAGGGGACAGGGTCACCTTC
TRBV5-1,TRBJ2-3,TRBD2,.,CASSFSPSGGTDTQYF,TGCGCCAGCAGCTTTTCCCCTAGCGGGGGGACAGATACGCAGTATTTT
TRBV6-2/TRBV6-3,TRBJ2-7,TRBD1,.,CASSYSKQGAPWYEQYF,TGTGCCAGCAGTTACTCCAAACAGGGGGCGCCTTGGTACGAGCAGTACTTC
TRBV29-1,TRBJ2-5,.,.,CSVDAELMETQYF,TGCAGCGTTGACGCGGAGTTGATGGAGACCCAGTACTTC
TRBV7-9,TRBJ2-1,.,many,CASSLLGGGYNEQFF,TGCGCCAGCAGCCTTCTAGGGGGAGGGTACAATGAGCAGTTCTTC
TRBV20-1,TRBJ1-6,.,few,CSASGTPSSYNSPLHF,TGCAGTGCTTCCGGGACCCCGAGCTCCTATAATTCACCCCTCCACTTT
TRBV7-2,TRBJ2-1,TRBD2,few,CASSLSGGGVSNEQFF,TGTGCCAGCAGCTTAAGCGGGGGTGGCGTGTCCAATGAGCAGTTCTTC
TRBV12-3/TRBV12-4,TRBJ1-2,.,.,CASTPGVVVDGYTF,TGTGCCAGCACTCCTGGGGTAGTCGTGGATGGCTACACCTTC
TRBV2,TRBJ2-5,.,.,CASRGDRETQYF,TGTGCTTCGAGGGGGGATAGGGAGACCCAGTACTTC
TRBV6-1,TRBJ1-1,.,.,CASSTSVLERMNTEAFF,TGTGCCAGCAGTACCTCCGTTTTGGAGAGGATGAACACTGAAGCTTTCTTT
TRBV7-9,TRBJ2-5,.,few,CASSFSPLREQYF,TGTGCCAGCAGCTTTTCCCCCCTCCGAGAGCAGTACTTC
TRBV20-1,TRBJ1-2,TRBD1,.,CSAYRTGDYGYTF,TGCAGTGCTTACCGGACAGGGGACTATGGCTACACCTTC
TRBV9,TRBJ1-2,.,few,CASRAEAGYTF,TGTGCCAGCAGGGCAGAGGCAGGCTACACCTTC
TRBV7-9,TRBJ1-1,.,.,CASSQLGTNEAFF,TGTGCCAGCAGCCAGCTGGGAACCAATGAAGCTTTCTTT
TRBV12-3/TRBV12-4,TRBJ2-2,.,.,CASSLAQGGGGTGELFF,TGTGCCAGCAGTTTAGCGCAAGGGGGAGGCGGAACCGGGGAGCTGTTTTTT
TRBV20-1,TRBJ2-7,.,few,CSARDHRSYEQYF,TGCAGTGCTAGAGATCACAGGTCCTACGAGCAGTACTTC
TRBV20-1,TRBJ1-5,TRBD1,few,CSAADRGLNQPQHF,TGCAGTGCCGCGGACAGGGGGCTCAATCAGCCCCAGCATTTT
TRBV12-3/TRBV12-4,TRBJ1-1,TRBD1,.,CASRPQGWLPEAFF,TGTGCCAGCAGGCCACAGGGGTGGTTGCCTGAAGCTTTCTTT
TRBV5-1,TRBJ1-1,TRBD1,few,CASSFTGGAGDTEAFF,TGCGCCAGCAGCTTTACAGGGGGCGCCGGGGACACTGAAGCTTTCTTT
TRBV7-9,TRBJ2-1,TRBD1,.,CASSPRDRPYNEQFF,TGTGCCAGCAGCCCCCGGGACAGGCCCTACAATGAGCAGTTCTTC
TRBV5-1,TRBJ2-3,.,.,CASSLGPVTSTDTQYF,TGCGCCAGCAGCTTGGGGCCGGTAACTAGCACAGATACGCAGTATTTT
TRBV6-5,TRBJ1-5,TRBD1,.,CASKGTGGLGQPQHF,TGTGCCAGCAAGGGGACAGGGGGCTTGGGGCAGCCCCAGCATTTT
TRBV4-3,TRBJ2-3,.,many,CASSQGLGTDTQYF,TGTGCCAGCAGCCAAGGGTTGGGCACAGATACGCAGTATTTT